The 25 T cell receptor beta chains below were found in one sample sequenced in a study of blood T cells in healthy people across ages. PCR was performed a second time for about 7 to 12 cycles using a sample-barcoded 5' primer and a J-beta primer mix. TCRdb recomputed calls from the 5' RACE reads with MiXCR, one row per CDR3 protein. The sample has 1.5 million to 2 million distinct CDR3 sequences; about 28% are singletons. The material sequenced was blood. Every receptor here comes from a woman in her 30s in good health.

This clonotype was picked up a small number of times. The V and J genes are TRBV7-6 and TRBJ2-1, with D perhaps matching TRBD2 (7 bases). Trimming removed 4 bases from V and 12 bases from J, with 13 bases in between. CDR3 length: 12 amino acids. Germline values: CDR1 SGHVS, CDR2 FNYEAQ. Here the CDR3 reads CASSSRGGAQFF. The CDR3, as DNA: TGTGCCAGCAGCTCAAGAGGGGGGGCGCAGTTCTTC.

V and J are TRBV6-5 and TRBJ1-1; TRBD1 might be the D (5 bases). The CDR3 loop spans 14 amino acids. The V end was cut by 7 bases, the J end by 4 bases, with 16 bases between. Germline loops: CDR1 MNHEY, CDR2 SVGAGI. The CDR3 DNA is TGTGCCAGCACGAAACCGGGGGGTGGCACTGAAGCTTTCTTT. Translating gives CASTKPGGGTEAFF.

V usage is TRBV6-2 or TRBV6-3 and J usage is TRBJ1-2; D is uncertain. Germline V gene data show CDR1 as MNHEY and CDR2 as SVGEGT. The CDR3 runs 13 residues. The ends were cut back, 10 bases at V and 6 bases at J, with 18 bases in the middle. This chain's CDR3 is CATRELSSDGYTF. The CDR3 DNA reads TGTGCCACCCGCGAACTCTCATCGGATGGCTACACCTTC.

This clonotype has ten or more counts. CDR3 amino acids: CSARDPSRSSYEQYF. CDR3 nucleotides: TGCAGTGCTAGAGATCCATCAAGGAGCTCCTACGAGCAGTACTTC. V usage is TRBV20-1 and J usage is TRBJ2-7; unclear D gene. Trimming stripped 0 bases from V and 0 bases from J, with 12 bases between. The CDR3 totals 15 residues. Germline assignment: CDR1 DFQATT and CDR2 SNEGSKA (reference sequence).

This clonotype was detected a few times. This chain joins TRBV5-5 and TRBJ1-2; the D gene is possibly TRBD1 (6 bases). The germline V and J ends were trimmed by 0 bases and 8 bases, with 14 bases remaining between them. Germline V gene data show CDR1 as SGHKS and CDR2 as YYEKEE (reference sequence). This CDR3 spans 14 amino acids. The CDR3 sequence: CASSLVAGGYGYTF. The CDR3 coding sequence is TGTGCCAGCAGCTTGGTAGCCGGGGGCTACGGCTACACCTTC.

Details on this clonotype: The junction does not match germline at one end; this may be a read error. The chain recombines TRBV14 with TRBJ2-7; TRBD1 matches 7 bases. The J call may not be correct, given that the DNA end is closer to TRBJ2-5. CDR1 and CDR2 from the germline V gene are SGHDN and FVKESK. This CDR3 has 15 amino acids. CDR3 sequence reads: CTSSPWDSDQETQYF. CDR3 sequence (DNA): TGTACCAGCAGCCCGTGGGACAGCGATCAAGAGACCCAGTACTTC.

The chain has TRBV30 and TRBJ2-7; no clear D. The CDR3 spans 14 residues. Trimming took off 2 bases at V and 1 base at J, with 12 bases between the two ends. Per germline, CDR1 GTSNPN and CDR2 SVGIG (reference sequence). This chain's CDR3 is CAWSHERWSYEQYF. The CDR3 DNA follows: TGTGCCTGGAGTCATGAGAGATGGTCCTACGAGCAGTACTTC.

The genes are TRBV12-3 or TRBV12-4 and TRBJ2-7; a weak D match, TRBD1 (6 bases). The CDR3 consists of 13 residues. V was cut by 8 bases and J by 2 bases, with 13 bases left in between. The CDR3 region is CASGGLSAYEQYF. Written as DNA, the CDR3 is TGTGCCAGCGGGGGCCTTTCCGCCTACGAGCAGTACTTC.

This clonotype was seen repeatedly, ten times or more. CDR3 bases: TGTGCCAGCAGCTTACCCTCCAGCTCTGGGGCCAACGTCCTGACTTTC. This gives the protein CASSLPSSSGANVLTF. The chain has TRBV7-9 and TRBJ2-6; no reliable D call. Germline CDR1 SEHNR, CDR2 FQNEAQ (reference sequence). Trimming took off 2 bases at V and 0 bases at J, with 8 bases between the two ends. This CDR3 contains 16 residues.

The J gene is TRBJ2-5, the V gene TRBV20-1; D is undetermined. V was shortened by 6 bases and J by 11 bases, with 22 bases between the two germline ends. Germline loops: CDR1 DFQATT, CDR2 SNEGSKA (reference sequence). This CDR3 is built from 13 residues. The CDR3 DNA reads TGCAGTGCACAGCCTACCCCGGGCAATGAGCAGTACTTC. Protein sequence: CSAQPTPGNEQYF.

The CDR3 DNA reads as TGCGCCAGCAGCCGACGGTCTGGGGGCGGGGCCGGGGAGCTGTTTTTT. It translates to CASSRRSGGGAGELFF. The chain links TRBV4-1 to TRBJ2-2; either TRBD1 or TRBD2 may fit D (6 bases each). The CDR3 extends over 16 amino acids. V lost 4 bases and J 6 bases, leaving 18 bases between the germline ends. Germline V CDR1 and CDR2: MGHRA, YSYEKL.

As to this clonotype: A read error may produce the germline difference seen at one junction end. The V call is TRBV3-1, the J call TRBJ1-2; D ambiguous. The CDR3 contains 12 residues. The V gene's germline CDR1 is LGHDT and CDR2 YNNKEL (reference sequence). In DNA form, the CDR3 reads TGTGCCAGCAGCCAAGGGGGTTATGGCTGCACCTTC. Amino acid sequence: CASSQGGYGCTF.

Comment on this clonotype: One base away lies a much larger clone, so this may be a sequencing read error. V and J are TRBV25-1 and TRBJ2-7; weak D call: TRBD1 (5 bases). There are 14 residues in the CDR3. Trimming took 3 bases from V and 3 from J, leaving 12 bases between them. Looked up from germline, CDR1 is MGHDK and CDR2 is SYGVNS. The CDR3 loop reads CASSDIGHGYEQYF. The CDR3 bases are TGTGCCAGCAGTGATATTGGACATGGCTACGAGCAGTACTTC.

About this clonotype itself: This is likely a read error, given that the CDR3 carries no conserved phenylalanine or tryptophan at its end. The V gene is TRBV10-2, the J gene TRBJ1-2; no reliable D call. V was cut by 5 bases and J by 4 bases, with 8 bases left in between. The CDR3 contains 12 residues. Germline-derived CDR1 and CDR2 are WSHSY and SAAADI. The chain's CDR3 is CASSQEGYGYTC. For the CDR3, the DNA is TGCGCCAGCAGTCAAGAGGGCTATGGCTACACCTGC.

The J gene is TRBJ1-1, the V gene TRBV6-1, with TRBD1 matching 9 bases. The CDR3 has 17 amino acids. Germline loops: CDR1 MNHNS, CDR2 SASEGT. J was trimmed by 4 bases and V by 4 bases; bases with no gene match: 13. CDR3 amino acids: CASSAGTGFGGGTEAFF. CDR3 nucleotides: TGTGCCAGCAGTGCCGGGACAGGGTTTGGAGGGGGCACTGAAGCTTTCTTT.

This clonotype was found a few times. This rearrangement joins TRBV20-1 to TRBJ2-1; 7 nucleotides match TRBD1. V shed 3 bases, J shed 6 bases, and the junction held 11 bases outside the gene matches. Germline V gene sequence: CDR1 DFQATT, CDR2 SNEGSKA (reference sequence). The CDR3 totals 15 residues. The CDR3 nucleotides read TGCAGTGCTAGCCCCAAGAGGGGGCGGTCCAATGAGCAGTTCTTC. This encodes CSASPKRGRSNEQFF.

About this clonotype: A much larger clone sits a single nucleotide away, making a read error possible. The chain couples TRBV5-6 to TRBJ2-7; D call uncertain. The length of the CDR3 is 14 residues. The V gene's germline CDR1 is SGHDT and CDR2 YYEEEE. CDR3 DNA: TGTGCCAGCAGCTTGGGTGTCTCTACCTACGAGCGGTACTTC. It specifies CASSLGVSTYERYF.

Comments on this clonotype: This may stem from a read error, because a much larger clone lies one nucleotide away. This chain joins TRBV7-9 and TRBJ2-5, with TRBD1 as a possible D gene (6 bases). CDR3 size: 15 residues. The germline V gene encodes CDR1 SEHNR and CDR2 FQNEAQ (reference sequence). DNA of the CDR3: TGTGCCGGCAGCCTGGGTAAAGGGGGCCAAGAGACCCAGTACTTC. As protein: CAGSLGKGGQETQYF.

This clonotype has just a few counts. The V gene is TRBV12-3 or TRBV12-4, the J gene TRBJ2-7; 10 positions agree with TRBD2. The ends lost 7 bases at V and 2 bases at J; junction bases unmatched: 5. This CDR3 has 14 amino acids. CDR3 sequence: CASTSAGGAYEQYF. CDR3 DNA: TGTGCCAGCACCTCAGCGGGAGGGGCCTACGAGCAGTACTTC.

This chain uses TRBV9 with TRBJ1-1; 10 bases map to TRBD1. Germline CDR1 SGDLS, CDR2 YYNGEE. The CDR3 spans 20 residues. V was clipped by 1 base and J by 4 bases; unmatched bases: 19. The CDR3: CASSVRASGPGTGVGTEAFF. DNA for the CDR3: TGTGCCAGCAGCGTACGGGCCAGTGGTCCCGGGACAGGGGTTGGCACTGAAGCTTTCTTT.

This clonotype occurred once. The chain uses TRBV9 and TRBJ2-7; D assignment may be TRBD1 or TRBD2 (6 bases each). Trimming removed 1 base at V and 10 bases at J, with 21 bases between. The CDR3 covers 15 residues. From germline, CDR1 is SGDLS and CDR2 YYNGEE. CDR3 nucleotide sequence: TGTGCCAGCAGCGTATCTAGGGGGGTCCAAGATACCCAGTACTTC. It encodes CASSVSRGVQDTQYF.

This clonotype occurred many times. The chain joins TRBV4-1 to TRBJ2-2, with TRBD1 as a possible D gene (6 bases). CDR1 and CDR2 (germline): MGHRA, YSYEKL. The CDR3 sequence is 15 residues long. V was clipped by 6 bases and J by 1 base, with 12 bases between them. The CDR3 is CASRGDTRNTGELFF. The CDR3 region has the DNA TGCGCCAGCAGGGGGGACACCAGGAACACCGGGGAGCTGTTTTTT.

This clonotype was counted ten times or more. The chain joins TRBV29-1 to TRBJ2-1; TRBD2 might be the D (6 bases). CDR3 length: 14 amino acids. Trimming stripped 6 bases from V and 7 bases from J, with 19 bases between. Germline assignment: CDR1 SQVTM and CDR2 ANQGSEA. This CDR3 is CSVEGWGEWNEQFF. DNA of the CDR3: TGCAGCGTGGAGGGGTGGGGCGAGTGGAATGAGCAGTTCTTC.

This clonotype was detected ten times or more. This rearrangement joins TRBV20-1 to TRBJ2-7, with TRBD2 as a possible D gene (6 bases). Per the germline V gene, CDR1 is DFQATT and CDR2 is SNEGSKA (reference sequence). Trimming took 7 bases from V and 0 from J, leaving 13 bases between them. The CDR3 runs to 13 residues. The CDR3, as DNA: TGCAGTGTAGAACGGGACTCCTCCTACGAGCAGTACTTC. Its protein is CSVERDSSYEQYF.

This clonotype was seen repeatedly, ten times or more. The V call is TRBV29-1, the J call TRBJ2-7, with 8 nucleotides matching TRBD1. CDR1 and CDR2 (germline): SQVTM, ANQGSEA. The CDR3 totals 13 residues. V dropped 0 bases and J dropped 7; count of bases not matched to a gene: 5. The CDR3 bases are TGCAGCGTTGAAGACGCAGGGGGCAGTGAGCAGTACTTC. Amino acids: CSVEDAGGSEQYF.